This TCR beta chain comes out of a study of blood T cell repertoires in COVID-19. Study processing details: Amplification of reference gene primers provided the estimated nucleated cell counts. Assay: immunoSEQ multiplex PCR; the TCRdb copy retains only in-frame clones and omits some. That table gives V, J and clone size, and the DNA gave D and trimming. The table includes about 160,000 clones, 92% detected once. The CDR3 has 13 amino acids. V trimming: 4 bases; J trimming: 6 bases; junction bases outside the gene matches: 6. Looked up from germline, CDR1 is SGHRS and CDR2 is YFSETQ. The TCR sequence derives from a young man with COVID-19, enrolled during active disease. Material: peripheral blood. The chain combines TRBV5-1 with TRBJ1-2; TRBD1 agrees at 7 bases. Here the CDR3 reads CASSPDRVDGYTF. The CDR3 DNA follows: TGCGCCAGCAGCCCCGACAGGGTTGATGGCTACACCTTC.